Listed here are 27 T cell receptor beta chains from one sample, sequenced in a study of T cell responses to AZD1222 COVID-19 vaccine. The assay was immunoSEQ multiplex PCR, and TCRdb's table has in-frame clones only and misses some. The sample consists of fewer than 85,000 clones, 85% to 90% of them appearing once. The sample was peripheral blood, taken on day 0 of AZD1222 vaccination. These receptors all stem from an adult in good health.

This chain links TRBV27 with TRBJ2-1; D gene unclear. The CDR3 has 12 amino acids. Germline-derived CDR1 and CDR2 are MNHEY and SMNVEV (reference sequence). V was pared by 8 bases and J by 6 bases, with 11 bases between. CDR3 nucleotide sequence: TGTGCCAGCGCGTTCTGGCCCAATGAGCAGTTCTTC. It yields the protein CASAFWPNEQFF.

The chain carries TRBV12-5 and TRBJ1-5; D is ambiguous. Per germline, CDR1 LGHNT and CDR2 FRNRAP. The CDR3 is made up of 12 amino acids. V was pared by 5 bases and J by 5 bases, with 7 bases between. The CDR3 bases are TGTGCTAGTGGTCAGGAATATCAGCCCCAGCATTTT. The encoded protein is CASGQEYQPQHF.

This rearrangement joins TRBV7-9 to TRBJ1-5, with D hard to call. V lost 3 bases to trimming and J lost 7 bases, with 10 bases between them. In germline, CDR1 is SEHNR, CDR2 FQNEAQ (reference sequence). The length of the CDR3 is 13 residues. The CDR3, as DNA: TGTGCCAGCAGCTTCTTCGGCGGGCAGCCCCAGCATTTT. This translates into CASSFFGGQPQHF. Drawing the rest from reference TRBV7-9 and TRBJ1-5, the complete variable domain is DTGVSQNPRHKITKRGQNVTFRCDPISEHNRLYWYRQTLGQGPEFLTYFQNEAQLEKSRLLSDRFSAERPKGSFSTLEIQRTEQGDSAMYLCASSFFGGQPQHFGDGTRLSIL.

The V gene is TRBV7-6, the J gene TRBJ1-4; D not resolved. Trimming removed 5 bases at V and 4 bases at J, with 14 bases between. Per germline, CDR1 SGHVS and CDR2 FNYEAQ. This CDR3 has 15 amino acids. CDR3 residues: CASSPGRFINEKLFF. DNA for the CDR3: TGTGCCAGCAGCCCCGGGCGGTTCATTAATGAAAAACTGTTTTTT. The whole variable domain, filled in from reference TRBV7-6 and TRBJ1-4, reads GAGVSQSPRYKVTKRGQDVALRCDPISGHVSLYWYRQALGQGPEFLTYFNYEAQQDKSGLPNDRFSAERPEGSISTLTIQRTEQRDSAMYRCASSPGRFINEKLFFGSGTQLSVL.

The J gene is TRBJ2-5, the V gene TRBV9, with TRBD2 matching over 10 bases. J was trimmed by 5 bases and V by 1 base; bases with no gene match: 5. The CDR3 covers 15 residues. Germline CDR1 reads SGDLS; CDR2 reads YYNGEE. The CDR3 nucleotides are TGTGCCAGCAGCGTACTAGCGGGAGTTTTGGAGACCCAGTACTTC. Encoded protein: CASSVLAGVLETQYF. The variable domain in full, with the rest retrieved from reference TRBV9 and TRBJ2-5, is DSGVTQTPKHLITATGQRVTLRCSPRSGDLSVYWYQQSLDQGLQFLIQYYNGEERAKGNILERFSAQQFPDLHSELNLSSLELGDSALYFCASSVLAGVLETQYFGPGTRLLVL.

Points on this clone: Different DNA sequences within this sample yield the same CDR3. The chain carries TRBV9 and TRBJ1-5, with TRBD1 matching over 7 bases. Germline trimming cut 2 bases from V and 3 bases from J; bases unmatched to any gene: 2. The germline CDR1 and CDR2 sequences are SGDLS and YYNGEE. The CDR3 spans 14 residues. The CDR3 coding sequence is TGTGCCAGCAGCGTCGGGACAGCCAATCAGCCCCAGCATTTT. This gives the protein CASSVGTANQPQHF.

The rearrangement uses TRBV11-2 and TRBJ2-5; D is possibly TRBD1 (6 bases). V was cut by 1 base and J by 1 base, with 10 bases left in between. The CDR3 spans 15 residues. CDR1 is SGHAT, CDR2 FQNNGV, per germline. CDR3 amino acids: CASSLVRTAQETQYF. The CDR3, as DNA: TGTGCCAGCAGCTTAGTAAGGACAGCCCAAGAGACCCAGTACTTC. The full variable domain, its missing parts supplied by reference TRBV11-2 and TRBJ2-5, is EAGVAQSPRYKIIEKRQSVAFWCNPISGHATLYWYQQILGQGPKLLIQFQNNGVVDDSQLPKDRFSAERLKGVDSTLKIQPAKLEDSAVYLCASSLVRTAQETQYFGPGTRLLVL.

For this clone: One junction end does not reproduce the germline sequence, and a read error may be involved. V and J are TRBV2 and TRBJ2-5; TRBD1 matches 8 bases. The germline V gene has CDR1 SNHLY and CDR2 FYNNEI. This CDR3 has 15 residues. In nucleotides, the CDR3 is TGTGCCAGCAGTAAAGCGAGACAGGGGCAAGAGACCCAGTACTTC. Its protein is CASSKARQGQETQYF.

This chain connects TRBV18 to TRBJ2-5; 8 bases agree with TRBD1. Germline CDR1 KGHSH, CDR2 LQKENI. J was trimmed by 4 bases and V by 2 bases; bases with no gene match: 6. The CDR3 is made up of 15 amino acids. The CDR3 spells CASSPGQGGRETQYF. The CDR3 coding sequence is TGTGCCAGCTCACCAGGACAGGGTGGGCGAGAGACCCAGTACTTC.

V gene TRBV7-2 combines with J gene TRBJ2-2; TRBD2 aligns across 13 bases. Germline V gene data show CDR1 as SGHTA and CDR2 as FQGNSA. This CDR3 is built from 16 residues. The V segment lost 5 bases and the J segment 4 bases; nucleotides outside the gene matches: 4. CDR3 sequence reads: CASSDGLAGVTGELFF. DNA of the CDR3: TGTGCCAGCAGCGACGGACTAGCGGGAGTCACCGGGGAGCTGTTTTTT.

The chain couples TRBV4-1 to TRBJ2-2, with D perhaps given as TRBD1 or TRBD2 (6 bases each). Germline V gives CDR1 MGHRA, CDR2 YSYEKL. This CDR3 comprises 16 residues. The germline V and J ends were trimmed by 3 bases and 4 bases, with 15 bases remaining between them. The CDR3 spells CASSQAGVTSTGELFF. In nucleotides, the CDR3 is TGCGCCAGCAGCCAGGCAGGGGTGACTAGCACCGGGGAGCTGTTTTTT.

The CDR3 DNA reads TGTGCCAGCAGCTTCTCCCGCTCTATAAGCGGGACTCCCTACGAGCAGTACTTC. Amino acid sequence: CASSFSRSISGTPYEQYF. The chain recombines TRBV7-6 with TRBJ2-7; 7 positions match TRBD2. With V trimmed by 3 bases and J by 2 bases, 16 bases remained unmatched. This CDR3 spans 18 amino acids. Germline V gives CDR1 SGHVS, CDR2 FNYEAQ.

This clone was recorded once. The CDR3 bases are TGTGCCACCCGGAAGGGACCAACTAATGAAAAACTGTTTTTT. This translates into CATRKGPTNEKLFF. The rearrangement links TRBV2 to TRBJ1-4, with D perhaps matching TRBD1 (5 bases). CDR3 size: 14 residues. V lost 10 bases and J 0 bases, leaving 12 bases between the germline ends. The germline V gene has CDR1 SNHLY and CDR2 FYNNEI.

The V gene is TRBV6-2 or TRBV6-3, the J gene TRBJ1-1; no reliable D call. This CDR3 is 13 amino acids long. V dropped 0 bases and J dropped 9 bases, with 11 bases sitting between them. Germline CDR1 is MNHEY and CDR2 is SVGEGT. CDR3 protein: CASSYSMDGKAFF. The CDR3, as DNA: TGTGCCAGCAGTTACTCGATGGACGGGAAAGCTTTCTTT.

This clone has a single count. This chain connects TRBV7-2 to TRBJ1-3; D remains unclear. Germline CDR1 reads SGHTA; CDR2 reads FQGNSA. V dropped 5 bases and J dropped 0 bases, with 8 bases sitting between them. The CDR3 totals 14 residues. CDR3 in DNA: TGTGCCAGCAGCCTTCAGTACTCTGGAAACACCATATATTTT. Translation: CASSLQYSGNTIYF. Full variable domain (missing parts from reference TRBV7-2 and TRBJ1-3): GAGVSQSPSNKVTEKGKDVELRCDPISGHTALYWYRQSLGQGLEFLIYFQGNSAPDKSGLPSDRFSAERTGGSVSTLTIQRTQQEDSAVYLCASSLQYSGNTIYFGEGSWLTVV.

V usage is TRBV21-1 and J usage is TRBJ2-1; the D segment call TRBD2 is taken from the table without a DNA check. TRBV21-1 has pseudogene status. This CDR3 has 22 amino acids. The CDR3: CASSKPGLAGGSMESSYNEQFF. For the CDR3, the DNA is TGTGCCAGCAGCAAACCGGGACTAGCGGGAGGGTCCATGGAGAGCTCCTACAATGAGCAGTTCTTC.

The V gene is TRBV9, the J gene TRBJ1-2, with TRBD1 as a possible D gene (5 bases). Between the trimmed V and J ends, which lost 0 bases and 6 bases, there was a span of 18 bases. CDR3 size: 16 residues. The V gene's germline CDR1 is SGDLS and CDR2 YYNGEE. In nucleotides, the CDR3 is TGTGCCAGCAGCGTAGCTGAGGGGATGTGGGGGAATGGCTACACCTTC. Its protein is CASSVAEGMWGNGYTF. Full variable domain (missing parts from reference TRBV9 and TRBJ1-2): DSGVTQTPKHLITATGQRVTLRCSPRSGDLSVYWYQQSLDQGLQFLIQYYNGEERAKGNILERFSAQQFPDLHSELNLSSLELGDSALYFCASSVAEGMWGNGYTFGSGTRLTVV.

The chain links TRBV24-1 to TRBJ2-2; 7 bases align to TRBD2. This CDR3 has 17 residues. In germline, CDR1 is KGHDR, CDR2 SFDVKD. The J segment lost 1 base and the V segment lost 3 bases, leaving 7 bases of the junction unmatched. CDR3 protein: CATSDPGLDGNTGELFF. The CDR3 DNA reads TGTGCCACCAGTGATCCCGGACTAGATGGGAACACCGGGGAGCTGTTTTTT.

The V call is TRBV2, the J call TRBJ2-1; TRBD2 agrees at 16 bases. The CDR3 is 13 amino acids. Trimming at V came to 7 bases and at J to 14 bases, leaving 5 bases not matched to a gene. Germline values: CDR1 SNHLY, CDR2 FYNNEI. The CDR3, as DNA: TGTGCCAGCACCGAGGGGACTAGCGGGGGGGAGTTCTTC. Amino acid sequence: CASTEGTSGGEFF.

The chain has TRBV12-3 or TRBV12-4 and TRBJ2-3; 7 positions match TRBD1. CDR3 length: 13 residues. V shed 4 bases and J 5 bases; nucleotides not matched to a gene: 3. The CDR3 here is CASSSGGGDTQYF. CDR3 DNA sequence: TGTGCCAGCAGTTCAGGGGGTGGAGATACGCAGTATTTT.

The chain couples TRBV27 to TRBJ1-2, with 8 bases fitting TRBD1. Germline CDR1 and CDR2: MNHEY and SMNVEV (reference sequence). The CDR3 runs to 14 residues. The ends lost 4 bases at V and 2 bases at J; junction bases unmatched: 3. The CDR3 DNA is TGTGCCAGCAGTTCCCGACAGGGGAACTATGGCTACACCTTC. Amino acids: CASSSRQGNYGYTF.

The chain recombines TRBV10-1 with TRBJ2-1, with D possibly TRBD1 on 5 matching bases. This CDR3 has 13 residues. Trimming took 0 bases from V and 7 from J, leaving 7 bases between them. The germline gives CDR1 WNHNN, CDR2 SYGVQD (reference sequence). The DNA of the CDR3 is TGCGCCAGCAGTGAGTCACGACAGAATGAGCAGTTCTTC. It encodes CASSESRQNEQFF.

This clone was recorded only once. V and J are TRBV28 and TRBJ1-1; the D gene is possibly TRBD1 (5 bases). CDR3 length equals 16 residues. V was cut by 6 bases and J by 1 base, with 18 bases left in between. Germline V gives CDR1 MDHEN, CDR2 SYDVKM. CDR3 in amino acids: CASRPPELDRNTEAFF. The CDR3 DNA reads as TGTGCCAGCAGACCCCCCGAGCTCGACAGGAACACTGAAGCTTTCTTT.

The chain carries TRBV2 and TRBJ1-1; D not resolved. This CDR3 contains 13 residues. V was pared by 3 bases and J by 8 bases, with 13 bases between. Germline V gene sequence: CDR1 SNHLY, CDR2 FYNNEI. CDR3 DNA: TGTGCCAGCAGTGACCACAGATCGACGGAAGCTTTCTTT. Translation: CASSDHRSTEAFF.

This rearrangement joins TRBV5-1 to TRBJ1-3; 9 bases fit TRBD1. The germline gives CDR1 SGHRS, CDR2 YFSETQ. The J segment lost 4 bases and the V segment lost 2 bases, leaving 4 bases of the junction unmatched. CDR3 length: 15 amino acids. CDR3 nucleotide sequence: TGCGCCAGCAGCTTCGACAGGGGGTCAGGAAACACCATATATTTT. Encoded protein: CASSFDRGSGNTIYF.

The CDR3 nucleotides are TGTGCCAGCAGTCTCACGGGCAGGCTCCAAGAGACCCAGTACTTC. It codes for CASSLTGRLQETQYF. V usage is TRBV27 and J usage is TRBJ2-5; D remains ambiguous. The CDR3 sequence is 15 residues long. The germline V gene encodes CDR1 MNHEY and CDR2 SMNVEV (reference sequence). V lost 5 bases and J lost 1, with 14 bases in between.

Relative to its sample, this clone is medium-sized. The chain is built from TRBV7-2 and TRBJ2-7; 9 bases agree with TRBD1. From germline, CDR1 is SGHTA and CDR2 FQGNSA. Trimming cost V 3 bases and J 6 bases; bases outside gene matches: 9. The CDR3 length is 15 residues. The CDR3 DNA sequence: TGTGCCAGCAGCTTTTCCGGGACAGGGCCCTCCGAGCAGTACTTC. Its protein is CASSFSGTGPSEQYF.